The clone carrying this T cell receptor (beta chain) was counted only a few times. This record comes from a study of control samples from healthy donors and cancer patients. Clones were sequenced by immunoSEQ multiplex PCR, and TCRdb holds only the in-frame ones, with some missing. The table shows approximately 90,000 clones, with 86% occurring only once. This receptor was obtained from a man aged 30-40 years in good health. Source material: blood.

CDR3 nucleotide sequence: TGTGCCATCAGCGACCGGGGCAGGGGGGTCTCCTATGGCTACACCTTC. Its protein is CAISDRGRGVSYGYTF. The chain has TRBV10-3 and TRBJ1-2; 7 bases fit TRBD1. V was clipped by 6 bases and J by 4 bases; unmatched bases: 14. CDR3 size: 16 residues. Germline CDR1 and CDR2: ENHRY and SYGVKD.